This TCR beta chain was sequenced during a study of cytomegalovirus exposure and HLA in healthy donors. The CDR3 extends over 12 amino acids. Trimming stripped 2 bases from V and 7 bases from J, with 8 bases between. Germline CDR1 reads SEHNR; CDR2 reads FQNEAQ (reference sequence). The PCR made use of 60 Vbeta and 13 Jbeta primers. TCRdb's copy holds only in-frame clones and misses some; the assay was immunoSEQ multiplex PCR. This sample has under 200,000 clones, with approximately 72% found just once. The clonotype was recovered from a man aged 45-60 years in good health and CMV-seronegative. Sequencing input: PBMCs. V is TRBV7-9 and J is TRBJ1-1; the D is unclear. In DNA, the CDR3 is TGTGCCAGCAGCTTAACGGGTTTTGAAGCTTTCTTT. Amino acids: CASSLTGFEAFF.